Each of the 25 T cell receptor beta chains below was sequenced from the same sample in a study of vaccination effects on CD4 cells after COVID-19 (dated by TCRdb to 2022 to 2024). Libraries were made using the immunoSEQ multiplex PCR assay. Sourced from immuneACCESS, this table was stored by TCRdb with only in-frame sequences that have V and J called. A share of the clones is absent; for the studies checked, an unresolved V gene accounts for under half, and the remainder has no known explanation. The sample table records tens of thousands of clones; 60% to 80% of these occur just once. Less than 7.5% of the sample lies in the top ten. To identify antigen-specific CD4+ T cell clonotypes by their expansion, the ViraFEST assay first stimulated PBMC with viral peptide pools and then applied TCR sequencing. After 10 days of culture, CD4+ T cells were isolated with the EasySep CD4+ T cell isolation kit. Two doses of either the BNT162b2 or the mRNA-1273 mRNA SARS-CoV-2 vaccine were administered to participants.

These receptors' targets are unknown. The specimen comprised CD4+ T cells from PBMCs cultured with SARS-CoV-2 spike peptides, sampled after COVID-19 vaccination. Sample cell subset or site, as interpreted from the label and publication: SARS-CoV-2 spike overlapping peptide pool stimulation. The receptors were gathered from a human donor who received a COVID-19 vaccine. Some clones in this sample may be carry-over from other donors' samples.

The V call is TRBV4-2, the J call TRBJ1-5; 7 nucleotides line up with TRBD1. The CDR3 loop spans 16 amino acids. J was trimmed by 3 bases and V by 3 bases; bases with no gene match: 8. Germline lookup yields CDR1 LGHNA and CDR2 YNFKEQ. The CDR3 here is CASSQSGGEVNQPQHF. DNA of the CDR3: TGTGCCAGCAGCCAGTCAGGGGGAGAGGTCAATCAGCCCCAGCATTTT.

The rearrangement joins TRBV11-3 to TRBJ2-3; TRBD1 matches 7 bases. The germline V gene encodes CDR1 SGHNT and CDR2 YENEEA. V trimming: 6 bases; J trimming: 4 bases; junction bases outside the gene matches: 4. The CDR3 covers 13 residues. CDR3 sequence reads: CASSYRGADTQYF. The CDR3 DNA reads TGTGCCAGCAGTTACAGGGGCGCAGATACGCAGTATTTT.

The rearrangement uses TRBV5-6 and TRBJ1-2, with 9 bases lining up with TRBD1. The CDR3 sequence is 15 residues long. After removal of 3 bases from V and 7 bases from J, the junction contained 10 bases not matched to a gene. Germline V gene data show CDR1 as SGHDT and CDR2 as YYEEEE. The CDR3 sequence: CASSWNRGRKPGYTF. Here the CDR3 DNA reads TGTGCCAGCAGCTGGAACAGGGGGCGAAAGCCTGGCTACACCTTC.

The chain recombines TRBV24-1 with TRBJ2-1, with D possibly TRBD1 on 5 matching bases. Trimming cost V 4 bases and J 2 bases, with 8 bases left between them. This CDR3 is 14 amino acids long. The germline V gene encodes CDR1 KGHDR and CDR2 SFDVKD. CDR3 DNA: TGTGCCACCAGTGAGGCAGGGCCCTACAATGAGCAGTTCTTC. This gives the protein CATSEAGPYNEQFF.

The J gene is TRBJ1-1, the V gene TRBV3-1 (or the pseudogene TRBV3-2), with D unresolved. The germline V gene has CDR1 LGHDT and CDR2 YNNKEL (reference sequence). The V gene lost 0 bases and the J gene lost 0 bases, with 5 bases spanning the gap. The CDR3 length is 14 residues. The CDR3 DNA sequence: TGTGCCAGCAGCCAAGAATTGGTGAACACTGAAGCTTTCTTT. This gives the protein CASSQELVNTEAFF.

The rearrangement links TRBV5-4 to TRBJ1-2, with a tentative D call TRBD1 (6 bases). CDR1 is SGHNT, CDR2 YYREEE, per germline (reference sequence). The CDR3 consists of 17 residues. Trimming took off 4 bases at V and 1 base at J, with 20 bases between the two ends. CDR3 nucleotide sequence: TGTGCCAGCAGCCAAAAACAGGGAGTGTGGGTTAACTATGGCTACACCTTC. This encodes CASSQKQGVWVNYGYTF.

The chain employs TRBV28 and TRBJ1-1, with 8 nucleotides matching TRBD1. CDR3 length: 15 residues. V shed 6 bases, J shed 5 bases, and the junction held 11 bases outside the gene matches. The V gene's germline CDR1 is MDHEN and CDR2 SYDVKM. CDR3 in amino acids: CASSKTPQGGTEAFF. As DNA, the CDR3 is TGTGCCAGCAGCAAAACACCACAGGGGGGGACTGAAGCTTTCTTT. Drawing the rest from reference TRBV28 and TRBJ1-1, the complete variable domain is DVKVTQSSRYLVKRTGEKVFLECVQDMDHENMFWYRQDPGLGLRLIYFSYDVKMKEKGDIPEGYSVSREKKERFSLILESASTNQTSMYLCASSKTPQGGTEAFFGQGTRLTVV.

The table lists this clone with a count of one. The V call is TRBV5-5, the J call TRBJ2-7; 7 bases match TRBD1. Losses at the gene ends were 5 bases for V and 0 bases for J; bases not matched to a gene: 5. CDR1 and CDR2 from the germline V gene are SGHKS and YYEKEE (reference sequence). This CDR3 region has 14 residues. The CDR3 region has the DNA TGTGCCAGCAGTAAGGGGGACAGCTCCTACGAGCAGTACGTC. This translates into CASSKGDSSYEQYV.

The genes are TRBV2 and TRBJ2-3, with TRBD2 as a possible D gene (5 bases). V lost 4 bases to trimming and J lost 4 bases, with 12 bases between them. This CDR3 is built from 14 residues. Germline V gene lookup returns CDR1 SNHLY and CDR2 FYNNEI. The chain's CDR3 is CASSARDLADTQYF. The CDR3 DNA is TGTGCCAGCAGTGCTCGGGATTTGGCAGATACGCAGTATTTT. The full variable domain, in which reference TRBV2 and TRBJ2-3 provide the parts outside the CDR3, is EPEVTQTPSHQVTQMGQEVILRCVPISNHLYFYWYRQILGQKVEFLVSFYNNEISEKSEIFDDQFSVERPDGSNFTLKIRSTKLEDSAMYFCASSARDLADTQYFGPGTRLTVL.

The genes are TRBV28 and TRBJ2-7; the D gene is possibly TRBD2 (6 bases). This CDR3 region has 15 residues. Trimming stripped 5 bases from V and 1 base from J, with 15 bases between. The V gene's germline CDR1 is MDHEN and CDR2 SYDVKM. The CDR3 is CASSPRGTGSYEQYF. In DNA form, the CDR3 reads TGTGCCAGCAGTCCCCGGGGGACGGGATCCTACGAGCAGTACTTC.

The chain links TRBV7-3 to TRBJ1-1; tentative D call: TRBD1 (6 bases). The germline CDR1 and CDR2 sequences are SGHTA and FQGTGA. V was pared by 5 bases and J by 1 base, with 14 bases between. The CDR3 is 15 residues long. The DNA of the CDR3 is TGTGCCAGCAGCCCACAGGGTAATCAGAACACTGAAGCTTTCTTT. It translates to CASSPQGNQNTEAFF. The complete variable domain, with remaining parts taken from reference TRBV7-3 and TRBJ1-1, reads GAGVSQTPSNKVTEKGKYVELRCDPISGHTALYWYRQSLGQGPEFLIYFQGTGAADDSGLPNDRFFAVRPEGSVSTLKIQRTERGDSAVYLCASSPQGNQNTEAFFGQGTRLTVV.

CDR3 nucleotides: TGTGCCACCAAAAGTCAGGGGAACACTGAAGCTTTCTTT. It translates to CATKSQGNTEAFF. The chain recombines TRBV7-2 with TRBJ1-1, with a possible D match to TRBD1 (5 bases). The germline V gene has CDR1 SGHTA and CDR2 FQGNSA. Trimming left V 10 bases short and J 1 base short, with 13 bases between. The CDR3 consists of 13 residues.

The V gene is TRBV9, the J gene TRBJ1-6, with TRBD1 as a possible D gene (6 bases). V lost 2 bases to trimming and J lost 8 bases, with 14 bases between them. The CDR3 is made up of 15 amino acids. Germline V CDR1 and CDR2: SGDLS, YYNGEE. The CDR3 DNA sequence: TGTGCCAGCAGCGTCCTACAGGGTTTGGATTCACCCCTCCACTTT. It is translated as CASSVLQGLDSPLHF.

The chain has TRBV28 and TRBJ1-5, with D maybe TRBD1 (6 bases). Trimming pared 7 bases from V and 2 bases from J, leaving 15 bases between. The CDR3 spans 15 residues. Germline lookup yields CDR1 MDHEN and CDR2 SYDVKM. Here the CDR3 reads CASMGGAGGNQPQHF. In DNA, the CDR3 is TGTGCCAGCATGGGGGGGGCGGGTGGCAATCAGCCCCAGCATTTT.

This clone is medium-sized in the sample. V gene TRBV30 combines with J gene TRBJ1-4, with 8 bases that match TRBD1. The CDR3 consists of 15 residues. Per the germline V gene, CDR1 is GTSNPN and CDR2 is SVGIG (reference sequence). The V and J ends lost 2 bases and 7 bases, in that order; junction bases with no gene match: 9. The CDR3 reads CAWSFAAGGGEKLFF. The CDR3 region has the DNA TGTGCCTGGAGTTTTGCGGCAGGGGGCGGTGAAAAACTGTTTTTT. Full variable domain (rest looked up from reference TRBV30 and TRBJ1-4): SQTIHQWPATLVQPVGSPLSLECTVEGTSNPNLYWYRQAAGRGLQLLFYSVGIGQISSEVPQNLSASRPQDRQFILSSKKLLLSDSGFYLCAWSFAAGGGEKLFFGSGTQLSVL.

This clone was observed a few times. V usage is TRBV4-1 and J usage is TRBJ1-4; tentative D call: TRBD1 (6 bases). The germline V gene encodes CDR1 MGHRA and CDR2 YSYEKL. V shed 0 bases and J shed 7 bases, with 12 bases lying between them. The CDR3 is 15 residues long. For the CDR3, the DNA is TGCGCCAGCAGCCAAGACCAGGGGCCCGGTGAAAAACTGTTTTTT. It codes for CASSQDQGPGEKLFF.

This clone was observed a few times. V gene TRBV3-1 (or the pseudogene TRBV3-2) combines with J gene TRBJ2-1, with D perhaps matching TRBD1 (6 bases). The CDR3 runs to 18 residues. With 0 bases removed from V and 6 bases from J, the gap between germline ends came to 21 bases. Germline V gene lookup returns CDR1 LGHDT and CDR2 YNNKEL (reference sequence). This CDR3 reads CASSQDHPGEIVSNEQFF. The CDR3 DNA reads TGTGCCAGCAGCCAAGATCATCCAGGGGAAATAGTTAGCAATGAGCAGTTCTTC.

In this sample, this clone turned up a few times. V gene TRBV7-2 combines with J gene TRBJ2-5, with a tentative D call TRBD2 (5 bases). Germline V gene lookup returns CDR1 SGHTA and CDR2 FQGNSA. V was shortened by 2 bases and J by 4 bases, with 14 bases between the two germline ends. This CDR3 has 15 residues. CDR3 residues: CASSLSTWRSETQYF. CDR3 coding DNA: TGTGCCAGCAGCTTATCCACGTGGAGGTCAGAGACCCAGTACTTC. Using reference TRBV7-2 and TRBJ2-5 for the parts outside the CDR3, the full variable domain is GAGVSQSPSNKVTEKGKDVELRCDPISGHTALYWYRQSLGQGLEFLIYFQGNSAPDKSGLPSDRFSAERTGGSVSTLTIQRTQQEDSAVYLCASSLSTWRSETQYFGPGTRLLVL.

This clone was observed a few times. The rearrangement joins TRBV2 to TRBJ1-6; D may be TRBD1 (5 bases). This CDR3 spans 14 amino acids. V dropped 3 bases and J dropped 10 bases, with 13 bases sitting between them. Germline CDR1 and CDR2: SNHLY and FYNNEI. CDR3 DNA sequence: TGTGCCAGCAGTGAGGGCAGGGCTCCGTCACCCCTCCACTTT. Amino acids: CASSEGRAPSPLHF.

This chain links TRBV9 with TRBJ2-5; D possibly matches TRBD1 or TRBD2 (5 bases each). The CDR3 length is 17 residues. CDR1 and CDR2 from the germline V gene are SGDLS and YYNGEE. The V end lost 0 bases, the J end lost 2 bases, and 17 bases lay between the germline ends. This CDR3 reads CASSVDEGRTSQETQYF. The CDR3 DNA follows: TGTGCCAGCAGCGTAGACGAGGGACGAACCTCACAAGAGACCCAGTACTTC. Full variable domain (rest looked up from reference TRBV9 and TRBJ2-5): DSGVTQTPKHLITATGQRVTLRCSPRSGDLSVYWYQQSLDQGLQFLIQYYNGEERAKGNILERFSAQQFPDLHSELNLSSLELGDSALYFCASSVDEGRTSQETQYFGPGTRLLVL.

The chain uses TRBV9 and TRBJ2-5, with D possibly being TRBD2 (5 bases). The germline CDR1 and CDR2 sequences are SGDLS and YYNGEE. V dropped 0 bases and J dropped 5 bases, with 17 bases sitting between them. This CDR3 region has 16 residues. For the CDR3, the DNA is TGTGCCAGCAGCGTAGGCCCCAGGCAAGCGGCGGAGACCCAGTACTTC. Translating it yields CASSVGPRQAAETQYF.

In its sample, this clone ranks as medium-sized. The chain links TRBV6-5 to TRBJ1-5, with 8 bases aligning to TRBD1. The CDR3 covers 15 residues. Losses at the gene ends were 6 bases for V and 6 bases for J; bases not matched to a gene: 10. In germline, CDR1 is MNHEY, CDR2 SVGAGI. The CDR3, as DNA: TGTGCCAGCAGCCAGAGGCAGGGGGCTATTCAGCCCCAGCATTTT. It translates to CASSQRQGAIQPQHF.

V is TRBV24-1 and J is TRBJ2-2; D perhaps matches TRBD1 (5 bases). This CDR3 is 15 amino acids long. Trimming removed 4 bases at V and 4 bases at J, with 12 bases between. Germline CDR1 and CDR2: KGHDR and SFDVKD. CDR3 region: CATSDPETATGELFF. The CDR3 DNA is TGTGCCACCAGTGACCCCGAGACAGCCACCGGGGAGCTGTTTTTT.

CDR3 amino acids: CAWSVGLISTDTQYF. Written as DNA, the CDR3 is TGTGCCTGGAGTGTAGGGCTCATCAGCACAGATACGCAGTATTTT. The J gene is TRBJ2-3, the V gene TRBV30; D is ambiguous. Germline CDR1 reads GTSNPN; CDR2 reads SVGIG (reference sequence). The CDR3 contains 15 residues. Trimming took off 0 bases at V and 0 bases at J, with 10 bases between the two ends.

The rearrangement links TRBV9 to TRBJ1-3; D uncertain. V lost 4 bases to trimming and J lost 0 bases, with 11 bases between them. The CDR3 length is 15 residues. Germline V CDR1 and CDR2: SGDLS, YYNGEE. CDR3 amino acids: CASSPHANSGNTIYF. The CDR3 DNA reads as TGTGCCAGCAGCCCCCACGCGAACTCTGGAAACACCATATATTTT.